These 27 T cell receptor beta chains originate from one sample sequenced in a study of PD-1 blockade in mismatch repair-deficient tumors. Produced via immunoSEQ multiplex PCR; TCRdb's table is partial and in-frame only. The sample gives approximately 37,000 clones, about 85% of which show up once; roughly 4% is in the top ten. Here the sequenced sample was peripheral blood, taken 76 weeks after starting pembrolizumab. Receptor source: an adult with mismatch repair-deficient cancer.

This clone was seen more than once but under ten times. CDR3 sequence (DNA): TGTGCCAGCAGCGCGGGGAGCGTGGCTGGCTACACCTTC. As protein: CASSAGSVAGYTF. This sequence joins TRBV2 and TRBJ1-2; D gene unclear. Trimming shortened V by 6 bases and J by 7 bases, and 15 bases separated the two germline ends. The CDR3 loop spans 13 amino acids. In germline, CDR1 is SNHLY, CDR2 FYNNEI.

This chain joins TRBV6-6 and TRBJ2-2; TRBD1 matches at 8 bases. J gave up 1 base and V 5 bases, and 6 bases lay outside the gene matches. The CDR3 spans 16 residues. CDR1 is MNHNY, CDR2 SVGAGI, per germline (reference sequence). The CDR3 loop reads CASSRRTGRNTGELFF. CDR3 nucleotides: TGTGCCAGCAGTCGCCGGACAGGGAGGAACACCGGGGAGCTGTTTTTT.

The genes are TRBV28 and TRBJ1-3; D is possibly TRBD1 (6 bases). The CDR3 spans 17 residues. Germline assignment: CDR1 MDHEN and CDR2 SYDVKM. Trimming left V 8 bases short and J 0 bases short, with 20 bases between. The CDR3 region has the DNA TGTGCCAGCCGTTCGGGGGGCCGATCTCCCTCTGGAAACACCATATATTTT. Translating it yields CASRSGGRSPSGNTIYF.

The chain recombines TRBV6-6 with TRBJ1-2; the D is unclear. Trimming took off 8 bases at V and 7 bases at J, with 11 bases between the two ends. This CDR3 contains 11 residues. Germline lookup yields CDR1 MNHNY and CDR2 SVGAGI (reference sequence). In DNA form, the CDR3 reads TGTGCCAGCGCAGAATACGGTGGCTACACCTTC. This translates into CASAEYGGYTF.

This chain joins TRBV28 and TRBJ2-7, with 7 bases lining up with TRBD2. Germline lookup yields CDR1 MDHEN and CDR2 SYDVKM. The CDR3 sequence is 13 residues long. With V trimmed by 5 bases and J by 4 bases, 5 bases remained unmatched. The CDR3, as DNA: TGTGCCAGCAGTCTTCGCGGGGGTTACGAGCAGTACTTC. Translating it yields CASSLRGGYEQYF.

The V call is TRBV12-1, the J call TRBJ1-3. TRBV12-1 is noted as a pseudogene. The CDR3 has 16 residues. CDR3 sequence reads: CASSCGDGISGNTIYF. The CDR3 coding sequence is TGTGCCAGCAGCTGTGGGGACGGAATCTCTGGAAACACCATATATTTT.

V and J are TRBV19 and TRBJ2-7; D may be TRBD1 (6 bases). The CDR3 sequence is 14 residues long. Germline values: CDR1 LNHDA, CDR2 SQIVND (reference sequence). The V gene lost 5 bases and the J gene lost 1 base, with 12 bases spanning the gap. In DNA, the CDR3 is TGTGCCAGTAGTGGGGCAGGGGTATCCTACGAGCAGTACTTC. This codes for CASSGAGVSYEQYF. The full variable domain, with the rest looked up from reference TRBV19 and TRBJ2-7, is DGGITQSPKYLFRKEGQNVTLSCEQNLNHDAMYWYRQDPGQGLRLIYYSQIVNDFQKGDIAEGYSVSREKKESFPLTVTSAQKNPTAFYLCASSGAGVSYEQYFGPGTRLTVT.

Note on this clone: At the DNA level, this CDR3 is encoded by other sequences in the same sample as well. The chain joins TRBV30 to TRBJ2-1; 8 bases fit TRBD2. The J segment lost 4 bases and the V segment lost 5 bases, leaving 10 bases of the junction unmatched. The germline V gene has CDR1 GTSNPN and CDR2 SVGIG (reference sequence). The CDR3 covers 15 residues. In DNA form, the CDR3 reads TGTGCCTGGGGAGCGGGAGCGGGCTCTTACAATGAGCAGTTCTTC. Amino acid sequence: CAWGAGAGSYNEQFF. The complete variable domain, with remaining parts taken from reference TRBV30 and TRBJ2-1, reads SQTIHQWPATLVQPVGSPLSLECTVEGTSNPNLYWYRQAAGRGLQLLFYSVGIGQISSEVPQNLSASRPQDRQFILSSKKLLLSDSGFYLCAWGAGAGSYNEQFFGPGTRLTVL.

This rearrangement joins TRBV29-1 to TRBJ2-4; 10 nucleotides match TRBD2. V lost 4 bases and J lost 9; bases outside the gene matches: 9. The CDR3 totals 14 residues. The germline gives CDR1 SQVTM, CDR2 ANQGSEA. The CDR3 here is CSVAAGGPSGIQYF. CDR3 coding DNA: TGCAGCGTTGCAGCGGGAGGGCCCTCGGGCATTCAGTACTTC. Based on the CDR3 plus reference TRBV29-1 and TRBJ2-4, the full variable domain is SAVISQKPSRDICQRGTSLTIQCQVDSQVTMMFWYRQQPGQSLTLIATANQGSEATYESGFVIDKFPISRPNLTFSTLTVSNMSPEDSSIYLCSVAAGGPSGIQYFGAGTRLSVL.

In DNA, the CDR3 is TGTGCCAGCAGCTTCCGGACGGATGGCAATGAGCAGTTCTTC. This translates into CASSFRTDGNEQFF. The V gene is TRBV11-2, the J gene TRBJ2-1; D unresolved. The V end was cut by 3 bases, the J end by 6 bases, with 12 bases between. The CDR3 runs to 14 residues. The germline gives CDR1 SGHAT, CDR2 FQNNGV.

This clone was found once. The chain couples TRBV6-6 to TRBJ2-3; the D gene could be TRBD1 or TRBD2 (6 bases each). Trimming left V 6 bases short and J 1 base short, with 17 bases between. This CDR3 has 16 residues. Looked up from germline, CDR1 is MNHNY and CDR2 is SVGAGI (reference sequence). The CDR3 DNA is TGTGCCAGCAGCTCGCCGGGGGCTAGCGGCACAGATACGCAGTATTTT. Translating it yields CASSSPGASGTDTQYF.

CDR3 sequence: CASSHPARGDTDTQYF. In DNA form, the CDR3 reads TGCGCCAGCAGCCATCCCGCCCGGGGGGACACAGATACGCAGTATTTT. The chain links TRBV4-1 to TRBJ2-3, with TRBD2 matching over 7 bases. This CDR3 contains 16 residues. V shed 3 bases and J 2 bases; nucleotides not matched to a gene: 8. The germline V gene has CDR1 MGHRA and CDR2 YSYEKL.

This clone occurred a few times. This chain joins TRBV12-5 and TRBJ1-5, with 7 positions matching TRBD1. Losses at the gene ends were 6 bases for V and 7 bases for J; bases not matched to a gene: 12. Germline values: CDR1 LGHNT, CDR2 FRNRAP. The CDR3 sequence is 15 residues long. CDR3 residues: CASGSNRGLKQPQHF. CDR3 coding DNA: TGTGCTAGTGGCTCTAACAGGGGTCTGAAACAGCCCCAGCATTTT.

This clone was detected only a few times. The V call is TRBV6-5, the J call TRBJ1-2; TRBD1 matches 7 bases. J was trimmed by 4 bases and V by 6 bases; bases with no gene match: 5. The CDR3 has 13 amino acids. The germline CDR1 and CDR2 sequences are MNHEY and SVGAGI. CDR3 residues: CASRETGSYGYTF. The CDR3 DNA sequence: TGTGCCAGCAGAGAGACAGGGTCCTATGGCTACACCTTC.

V gene TRBV4-3 combines with J gene TRBJ1-5; D possibly corresponds to TRBD1 (5 bases). With 4 bases removed from V and 4 bases from J, the gap between germline ends came to 11 bases. Germline CDR1 and CDR2: LGHNA and YSLEER. The CDR3 has 14 amino acids. For the CDR3, the DNA is TGCGCCAGCAGCCTAACAGGACGGAATCAGCCCCAGCATTTT. It codes for CASSLTGRNQPQHF.

The chain joins TRBV6-5 to TRBJ2-7, with 11 bases fitting TRBD1. Germline V gene sequence: CDR1 MNHEY, CDR2 SVGAGI. CDR3 length equals 16 residues. V was pared by 4 bases and J by 5 bases, with 10 bases of the junction left unmatched. This CDR3 reads CASSLARDRGLNEQYF. Written as DNA, the CDR3 is TGTGCCAGCAGTTTGGCCCGGGACAGGGGGTTGAACGAGCAGTACTTC.

CDR3 amino acids: CASSLGTRYNEQFF. CDR3 nucleotides: TGTGCCAGCAGCTTAGGGACTAGATACAATGAGCAGTTCTTC. J is TRBJ2-1 and V is TRBV7-9, with 7 bases aligning to TRBD2. The germline V gene encodes CDR1 SEHNR and CDR2 FQNEAQ (reference sequence). The length of the CDR3 is 14 residues. V shed 1 base, J shed 4 bases, and the junction held 1 base outside the gene matches.

This clone came up a few times. The V gene is TRBV5-1, the J gene TRBJ2-1; 7 bases align to TRBD2. The CDR3 runs to 13 residues. J lost 15 bases, V lost 2 bases, and 11 bases had no gene match. Per germline, CDR1 SGHRS and CDR2 YFSETQ. In nucleotides, the CDR3 is TGCGCCAGCAGCTTCCGCAGCGGGGTGGTCTGGTTCTTC. It is translated as CASSFRSGVVWFF.

The genes are TRBV5-1 and TRBJ1-1; D is possibly TRBD1 (5 bases). The CDR3 loop spans 19 amino acids. Germline CDR1 reads SGHRS; CDR2 reads YFSETQ. Trimming stripped 4 bases from V and 1 base from J, with 26 bases between. CDR3 DNA sequence: TGCGCCAGCAGCCTCGGAAGTCCGAAGGTCGGGGCGAGGAACACTGAAGCTTTCTTT. Translation gives CASSLGSPKVGARNTEAFF.

The CDR3 spells CASSIYQAGGGTDTQYF. CDR3 in DNA: TGTGCCAGTAGTATTTATCAGGCGGGAGGTGGTACAGATACGCAGTATTTT. This chain uses TRBV19 with TRBJ2-3, with 8 bases that match TRBD2. The CDR3 is made up of 17 amino acids. CDR1 and CDR2 from the germline V gene are LNHDA and SQIVND (reference sequence). V gave up 3 bases and J gave up 3 bases; unmatched junction bases: 11.

The rearrangement joins TRBV6-6 to TRBJ2-2; D gene ambiguous. The V gene lost 7 bases and the J gene lost 1 base, with 1 base spanning the gap. The CDR3 has 11 residues. The germline CDR1 and CDR2 sequences are MNHNY and SVGAGI (reference sequence). The CDR3 loop is CASMNTGELFF. DNA of the CDR3: TGTGCCAGCATGAACACCGGGGAGCTGTTTTTT.

The CDR3 spells CASSLQAGDEKLFF. CDR3 sequence (DNA): TGCGCCAGCAGCTTACAGGCAGGGGATGAAAAACTGTTTTTT. The chain joins TRBV5-1 to TRBJ1-4, with D perhaps matching TRBD1 (6 bases). The CDR3 runs to 14 residues. Germline CDR1 reads SGHRS; CDR2 reads YFSETQ. Between the trimmed V and J ends, which lost 2 bases and 6 bases, there was a span of 11 bases.

The CDR3 spells CASSFTGTDGGGYTF. CDR3 nucleotides: TGTGCCAGCAGTTTTACCGGGACAGACGGCGGAGGCTACACCTTC. The V call is TRBV6-1, the J call TRBJ1-2; 7 bases fit TRBD1. J was trimmed by 8 bases and V by 5 bases; bases with no gene match: 14. The V gene's germline CDR1 is MNHNS and CDR2 SASEGT. The CDR3 runs to 15 residues.

This clone was seen once. V usage is TRBV4-3 and J usage is TRBJ2-1; D possibly uses TRBD1 or TRBD2 (5 bases each). Germline CDR1 is LGHNA and CDR2 is YSLEER. This CDR3 is built from 16 residues. The V and J ends lost 4 bases and 2 bases respectively, with 15 bases between them. The CDR3 protein is CASSPSGNGAYNEQFF. The DNA of the CDR3 is TGCGCCAGCAGCCCTTCAGGGAACGGGGCCTACAATGAGCAGTTCTTC.

The chain has TRBV7-2 and TRBJ2-4; D remains ambiguous. The CDR3 has 14 residues. Germline V gene sequence: CDR1 SGHTA, CDR2 FQGNSA. V lost 2 bases and J lost 0, with 5 bases in between. The CDR3 sequence is CASSLNLAKNIQYF. The CDR3 nucleotides read TGTGCCAGCAGCTTAAATCTAGCCAAAAACATTCAGTACTTC.

The chain uses TRBV19 and TRBJ1-6, with TRBD1 matching over 7 bases. The junction had 7 bases not matched to a gene; V was cut back by 5 bases and J by 9 bases. This CDR3 is built from 14 residues. Per the germline V gene, CDR1 is LNHDA and CDR2 is SQIVND (reference sequence). CDR3 region: CASSSRQGSSPLHF. CDR3 DNA: TGTGCCAGTAGTTCTCGACAGGGCTCTTCACCCCTCCACTTT.

V gene TRBV5-1 combines with J gene TRBJ2-7; 11 nucleotides agree with TRBD2. With 4 bases clipped from V and 3 bases from J, the junction kept 3 bases outside the gene matches. Germline V CDR1 and CDR2: SGHRS, YFSETQ. CDR3 length: 14 residues. In DNA form, the CDR3 reads TGCGCCAGCAGCCCGACTAGCGGGAACTACGAGCAGTACTTC. Amino acids: CASSPTSGNYEQYF.